Shown below are 32 T cell receptor beta chains from a single sample sequenced in a study of blood T cells in healthy people across ages. It was with a sample-barcoded 5' primer and a J-beta primer mix that a second PCR of roughly 6 to 12 cycles was run. TCRdb re-called the 5' RACE reads through MiXCR, storing one row per CDR3 protein. The table shows 750,000 to 950,000 distinct CDR3 sequences, with about 48% occurring only once. The sample was blood. The receptors were gathered from a man of 80 years or more in good health.

The chain combines TRBV2 with TRBJ1-6; D is uncertain. V was shortened by 5 bases and J by 7 bases, with 15 bases between the two germline ends. The CDR3 has 15 amino acids. The V gene's germline CDR1 is SNHLY and CDR2 FYNNEI. CDR3 nucleotide sequence: TGTGCCAGCAGTAAGACAAACCAAAGGAATTCACCCCTCCACTTT. This gives the protein CASSKTNQRNSPLHF.

The V call is TRBV20-1, the J call TRBJ2-5; unclear D gene. V lost 7 bases and J lost 5, with 8 bases in between. Per the germline V gene, CDR1 is DFQATT and CDR2 is SNEGSKA (reference sequence). The CDR3 extends over 10 amino acids. DNA of the CDR3: TGCAGTGGTGTTTCGGAGACCCAGTACTTC. This codes for CSGVSETQYF.

The rearrangement links TRBV12-3 or TRBV12-4 to TRBJ2-1; 13 bases are a match to TRBD2. The V and J ends lost 4 bases and 2 bases, in that order; junction bases with no gene match: 2. CDR3 length: 16 residues. CDR3 coding DNA: TGTGCCAGCAGTTCCGGACTAGCGGGAGCCTACAATGAGCAGTTCTTC. Protein product: CASSSGLAGAYNEQFF.

The rearrangement joins TRBV20-1 to TRBJ2-5, with D perhaps matching TRBD2 (6 bases). This CDR3 is 14 amino acids long. Germline lookup yields CDR1 DFQATT and CDR2 SNEGSKA (reference sequence). Trimming took off 4 bases at V and 11 bases at J, with 23 bases between the two ends. CDR3 sequence (DNA): TGCAGTGCTACCTCCGGGCTAGCGTACAATGAGCAGTACTTC. Its translation is CSATSGLAYNEQYF.

This clonotype was found a few times. The rearrangement links TRBV5-1 to TRBJ2-7; D could derive from TRBD1 or TRBD2 (5 bases each). This CDR3 comprises 14 residues. Trimming left V 0 bases short and J 5 bases short, with 12 bases between. Looked up from germline, CDR1 is SGHRS and CDR2 is YFSETQ. Written as DNA, the CDR3 is TGCGCCAGCAGCTTGGGTAGTGTGGGGGACGAGCAGTACTTC. Amino acid sequence: CASSLGSVGDEQYF.

Of note for this clonotype: At one end, the junction sequence differs from germline, possibly due to a read error. The chain uses TRBV15 and TRBJ2-5; the D gene is possibly TRBD2 (7 bases). CDR3 length equals 16 residues. Germline V lookup: CDR1 LNHNV, CDR2 YYDKDF (reference sequence). The CDR3 spells CAASREGGTINNEQYF. The CDR3 coding sequence is TGTGCCGCCAGCAGAGAGGGGGGGACAATAAACAATGAGCAGTACTTC.

The rearrangement joins TRBV12-3 or TRBV12-4 to TRBJ1-2; a weak D match, TRBD1 (5 bases). V lost 4 bases and J lost 4, with 10 bases in between. The CDR3 runs 13 residues. The CDR3 DNA is TGTGCCAGCAGTTCCCCAGGGCGCTATGGCTACACCTTC. Residues: CASSSPGRYGYTF.

The chain employs TRBV7-9 and TRBJ1-1; D may be TRBD1 (5 bases). The germline V gene has CDR1 SEHNR and CDR2 FQNEAQ (reference sequence). Trimming shortened V by 5 bases and J by 7 bases, and 17 bases separated the two germline ends. This CDR3 spans 14 amino acids. CDR3: CASSRQGRDGEAFF. In nucleotides, the CDR3 is TGTGCCAGCAGCCGTCAGGGTCGTGATGGTGAAGCTTTCTTT.

V and J are TRBV7-9 and TRBJ1-4, with 8 bases aligning to TRBD1. Germline trimming cut 3 bases from V and 5 bases from J; bases unmatched to any gene: 2. This CDR3 comprises 14 residues. CDR1 is SEHNR, CDR2 FQNEAQ, per germline (reference sequence). The CDR3 DNA reads as TGTGCCAGCAGCTTCCGGGACAGGAATGAAAAACTGTTTTTT. It yields the protein CASSFRDRNEKLFF. Using reference TRBV7-9 and TRBJ1-4 for the parts outside the CDR3, the full variable domain is DTGVSQNPRHKITKRGQNVTFRCDPISEHNRLYWYRQTLGQGPEFLTYFQNEAQLEKSRLLSDRFSAERPKGSFSTLEIQRTEQGDSAMYLCASSFRDRNEKLFFGSGTQLSVL.

The table lists this clonotype with a few counts. V usage is TRBV7-2 and J usage is TRBJ2-3; D ambiguous. The CDR3 spans 15 residues. Trimming took off 3 bases at V and 7 bases at J, with 17 bases between the two ends. CDR1 is SGHTA and CDR2 is FQGNSA in the germline V gene. CDR3 coding DNA: TGTGCCAGCAGCTTCGAACGTCTTGGGTCAAATACGCAGTATTTT. Its protein product is CASSFERLGSNTQYF. Looking up the rest from reference TRBV7-2 and TRBJ2-3 gives the full variable domain: GAGVSQSPSNKVTEKGKDVELRCDPISGHTALYWYRQSLGQGLEFLIYFQGNSAPDKSGLPSDRFSAERTGGSVSTLTIQRTQQEDSAVYLCASSFERLGSNTQYFGPGTRLTVL.

The V and J genes are TRBV9 and TRBJ2-4; the match to TRBD1 covers 10 bases. The germline V gene encodes CDR1 SGDLS and CDR2 YYNGEE. The CDR3 is 16 amino acids. V lost 5 bases and J lost 3; bases outside the gene matches: 8. The CDR3 region has the DNA TGTGCCAGCAGTCAGACAGGGGGCTTTGGCAAAAACATTCAGTACTTC. This sequence encodes CASSQTGGFGKNIQYF.

This sequence joins TRBV5-1 and TRBJ1-1; D unresolved. V gave up 0 bases and J gave up 4 bases, with 13 bases separating them. Looked up from germline, CDR1 is SGHRS and CDR2 is YFSETQ. The CDR3 runs to 15 residues. The CDR3 loop is CASSLGAGVGTEAFF. The CDR3 nucleotides are TGCGCCAGCAGCTTGGGGGCAGGTGTGGGCACTGAAGCTTTCTTT. Full variable domain (outside the CDR3, taken from reference TRBV5-1 and TRBJ1-1): KAGVTQTPRYLIKTRGQQVTLSCSPISGHRSVSWYQQTPGQGLQFLFEYFSETQRNKGNFPGRFSGRQFSNSRSEMNVSTLELGDSALYLCASSLGAGVGTEAFFGQGTRLTVV.

This clonotype was seen only a few times. This chain uses TRBV5-1 with TRBJ2-5; D is unclear. Per the germline V gene, CDR1 is SGHRS and CDR2 is YFSETQ. With 2 bases removed from V and 5 bases from J, the gap between germline ends came to 10 bases. The CDR3 covers 13 residues. The CDR3 DNA follows: TGCGCCAGCAGCTTTAAGCTGCTGGAGACCCAGTACTTC. Its protein is CASSFKLLETQYF. Full variable domain (outside the CDR3, taken from reference TRBV5-1 and TRBJ2-5): KAGVTQTPRYLIKTRGQQVTLSCSPISGHRSVSWYQQTPGQGLQFLFEYFSETQRNKGNFPGRFSGRQFSNSRSEMNVSTLELGDSALYLCASSFKLLETQYFGPGTRLLVL.

This clonotype was counted a single time. The rearrangement joins TRBV6-5 to TRBJ1-4, with TRBD1 matching 10 bases. This CDR3 is built from 15 residues. The germline gives CDR1 MNHEY, CDR2 SVGAGI. Trimming cost V 1 base and J 8 bases; bases outside gene matches: 4. CDR3 region: CASSYFGTGEEKLFF. CDR3 nucleotides: TGTGCCAGCAGTTACTTTGGGACAGGGGAAGAAAAACTGTTTTTT.

The CDR3 reads CSAAKIAGGPYEQYF. CDR3 sequence (DNA): TGCAGTGCCGCAAAAATAGCGGGAGGGCCCTACGAGCAGTACTTC. The chain has TRBV20-1 and TRBJ2-7; the match to TRBD2 covers 11 bases. This CDR3 has 15 residues. The germline V gene encodes CDR1 DFQATT and CDR2 SNEGSKA (reference sequence). J lost 2 bases, V lost 6 bases, and 9 bases had no gene match.

The chain recombines TRBV3-1 with TRBJ2-6; no reliable D call. Germline loops: CDR1 LGHDT, CDR2 YNNKEL (reference sequence). The CDR3 consists of 15 residues. V was clipped by 3 bases and J by 0 bases, with 6 bases between them. The CDR3 is CASSQIHSGANVLTF. The CDR3 DNA follows: TGTGCCAGCAGCCAGATACACTCTGGGGCCAACGTCCTGACTTTC.

This clonotype was detected a few times. The chain employs TRBV20-1 and TRBJ2-5; TRBD2 might be the D (6 bases). The CDR3 is 15 residues long. Trimming removed 0 bases at V and 5 bases at J, with 16 bases between. Per the germline V gene, CDR1 is DFQATT and CDR2 is SNEGSKA (reference sequence). The CDR3, as DNA: TGCAGTGCTAGAGAGTTGGGGGAGGTGGGGGAGACCCAGTACTTC. It is translated as CSARELGEVGETQYF.

Only a few counts were recorded for this clonotype. The chain joins TRBV3-1 to TRBJ2-5, with 11 bases fitting TRBD2. With V trimmed by 7 bases and J by 1 base, 5 bases remained unmatched. Germline V gives CDR1 LGHDT, CDR2 YNNKEL (reference sequence). The CDR3 loop spans 15 amino acids. The CDR3 sequence: CASTGTSGLQETQYF. The CDR3 DNA reads as TGTGCCAGCACCGGGACTAGCGGCCTCCAAGAGACCCAGTACTTC.

This chain joins TRBV12-3 or TRBV12-4 and TRBJ1-6; 9 bases agree with TRBD1. Trimming at V came to 5 bases and at J to 6 bases, leaving 5 bases not matched to a gene. The CDR3 sequence is 15 residues long. The CDR3: CASSLTGGFNSPLHF. CDR3 DNA sequence: TGTGCCAGCAGTCTGACAGGGGGATTTAATTCACCCCTCCACTTT.

In this sample, this clonotype turned up a few times. The chain has TRBV20-1 and TRBJ2-1, with TRBD2 identical over 9 bases. The CDR3 runs 13 residues. V was clipped by 5 bases and J by 7 bases; unmatched bases: 6. Germline values: CDR1 DFQATT, CDR2 SNEGSKA (reference sequence). In nucleotides, the CDR3 is TGCAGTGCTGCCCTAGCGGGGCTTAATGAGCAGTTCTTC. This encodes CSAALAGLNEQFF.

J is TRBJ1-4 and V is TRBV20-1; 7 bases line up with TRBD1. Germline assignment: CDR1 DFQATT and CDR2 SNEGSKA (reference sequence). This CDR3 has 13 amino acids. The CDR3 region is CSTQGPFNEKLFF. In nucleotides, the CDR3 is TGCAGCACACAGGGGCCCTTTAATGAAAAACTGTTTTTT.

The J gene is TRBJ2-1, the V gene TRBV5-5; a weak D match, TRBD2 (7 bases). The CDR3 is made up of 12 amino acids. V was shortened by 2 bases and J by 15 bases, with 15 bases between the two germline ends. CDR1 and CDR2 (germline): SGHKS, YYEKEE (reference sequence). CDR3 DNA: TGTGCCAGCAGCTTCCCCCAAGGGGGGGGGTTCTTC. Its translation: CASSFPQGGGFF.

The table lists this clonotype with a few counts. The rearrangement joins TRBV2 to TRBJ2-4, with a tentative D call TRBD2 (6 bases). Trimming left V 6 bases short and J 13 bases short, with 16 bases between. The CDR3 spans 12 residues. Per the germline V gene, CDR1 is SNHLY and CDR2 is FYNNEI. The CDR3 spells CASSGTRGEQYF. The CDR3 DNA sequence: TGTGCCAGCAGCGGGACTCGGGGAGAGCAGTACTTC. The full variable domain, rest sourced from reference TRBV2 and TRBJ2-4, is EPEVTQTPSHQVTQMGQEVILRCVPISNHLYFYWYRQILGQKVEFLVSFYNNEISEKSEIFDDQFSVERPDGSNFTLKIRSTKLEDSAMYFCASSGTRGEQYFGAGTRLSVL.

The gene calls are TRBV20-1 and TRBJ2-5, with TRBD1 matching over 7 bases. Germline loops: CDR1 DFQATT, CDR2 SNEGSKA (reference sequence). The CDR3 loop spans 12 amino acids. The V and J ends lost 6 bases and 4 bases, in that order; junction bases with no gene match: 5. The CDR3: CSANRGPETQYF. CDR3 bases: TGCAGTGCAAACAGGGGCCCAGAGACCCAGTACTTC.

The chain carries TRBV14 and TRBJ2-5; 8 bases are shared with TRBD1. With the DNA end fitting TRBJ2-7 better, the J assignment may be wrong. CDR3 length: 14 amino acids. In germline, CDR1 is SGHDN, CDR2 FVKESK. The CDR3 reads CASSPRTGMGEQYF. The CDR3, as DNA: TGTGCCAGCAGCCCCAGGACAGGGATGGGCGAGCAGTACTTC.

This clonotype was seen more than once but under ten times. The rearrangement joins TRBV5-1 to TRBJ2-7, with a tentative D call TRBD1 (6 bases). V lost 2 bases, J lost 0 bases, and 9 bases lay in between. Germline V gives CDR1 SGHRS, CDR2 YFSETQ. The CDR3 runs 14 residues. The CDR3 DNA reads TGCGCCAGCAGCTTCCGGGACAACTCCTACGAGCAGTACTTC. Protein sequence: CASSFRDNSYEQYF.

V and J are TRBV12-3 or TRBV12-4 and TRBJ1-6, with D hard to call. The length of the CDR3 is 15 residues. The germline V and J ends were trimmed by 5 bases and 8 bases, with 16 bases remaining between them. The CDR3 loop reads CASSLYGPADSPLHF. The CDR3 nucleotides are TGTGCCAGCAGTCTCTATGGACCTGCGGATTCACCCCTCCACTTT.

This clonotype was recorded a few times. As DNA, the CDR3 is TGCAGCGTTGAAGATAGGATGCAAAACATTCAGTACTTC. Protein sequence: CSVEDRMQNIQYF. The chain combines TRBV29-1 with TRBJ2-4; D is undetermined. Germline V gene sequence: CDR1 SQVTM, CDR2 ANQGSEA. The germline V and J ends were trimmed by 0 bases and 5 bases, with 8 bases remaining between them. There are 13 residues in the CDR3.

The sample holds a few counts of this clonotype. The CDR3 region is CSASVIVGYEQYF. The CDR3 DNA reads TGCAGTGCATCGGTAATCGTAGGGTACGAGCAGTACTTC. The rearrangement joins TRBV20-1 to TRBJ2-7; D remains ambiguous. The ends were cut back, 6 bases at V and 4 bases at J, with 16 bases in the middle. The germline gives CDR1 DFQATT, CDR2 SNEGSKA (reference sequence). The length of the CDR3 is 13 residues.

The J gene is TRBJ2-1, the V gene TRBV4-1; D uncertain. Germline V lookup: CDR1 MGHRA, CDR2 YSYEKL. The CDR3 is 13 residues long. Trimming stripped 4 bases from V and 8 bases from J, with 12 bases between. The CDR3 spells CASSLLNLYEQFF. The CDR3 region has the DNA TGCGCCAGCAGCCTTCTTAATTTGTATGAGCAGTTCTTC.

The J gene is TRBJ1-5, the V gene TRBV6-5, with a tentative D call TRBD1 (5 bases). Looked up from germline, CDR1 is MNHEY and CDR2 is SVGAGI. Deletions cut 2 bases from V and 4 bases from J, with 12 bases between. The CDR3 totals 15 residues. The CDR3 is CASSYRGATNQPQHF. The CDR3, as DNA: TGTGCCAGCAGTTACCGTGGGGCCACAAATCAGCCCCAGCATTTT.

V usage is TRBV28 and J usage is TRBJ2-7; D perhaps matches TRBD1 (7 bases). Trimming stripped 10 bases from V and 1 base from J, with 20 bases between. The CDR3 sequence is 15 residues long. CDR1 and CDR2 (germline): MDHEN, SYDVKM. CDR3 protein: CATSVARGTSYEQYF. Written as DNA, the CDR3 is TGTGCCACCTCGGTAGCCAGGGGGACTTCCTACGAGCAGTACTTC.